This is a list of T cell receptor beta chains from one sample in a study of T cell clusters in autoimmune cytopenias. For each CDR3 protein, TCRdb gives one entry from its re-call of the multiplex PCR reads, without DNA. The table for this sample gives 2,500 to 3,000 distinct CDR3 sequences. Sequenced: peripheral blood. The receptors here all came from a human donor with an autoimmune cytopenia or autoimmune hepatitis (not recorded which). CDR3s include the opening cysteine and the closing phenylalanine or tryptophan. A clone size is listed for some rows: how often the clone was seen (once, few, many), or a class if it is expanded.

CDR3aa,v_gene,j_gene,abundance
CASSPGGLGEQYF,TRBV18,TRBJ2-7,medium-sized
CASSPRQGGSTGELFF,TRBV6-6,TRBJ2-2,medium-sized
CASSDGTGSNQPQHF,TRBV6-5,TRBJ1-5,medium-sized
CASSLGAGQGPSGRSYNEQFF,TRBV7-2,TRBJ2-1,.
CASSFTGSNYGYTF,TRBV12-3/TRBV12-4,TRBJ1-2,medium-sized
CSARDFQNTGELFF,TRBV20-1,TRBJ2-2,medium-sized
CASSSWTEYNSPLHF,TRBV27,TRBJ1-6,medium-sized
CASQGPGTNGELFF,TRBV5-1,TRBJ2-2,.
CASSEAPRGEQYF,TRBV6-1,TRBJ2-7,medium-sized
CASSLGIAAAGIVGELFF,TRBV7-2,TRBJ2-2,.
CASSIRGTVRSQYF,TRBV11-1,TRBJ2-3,large
CASSSSDLSYEQYF,TRBV13,TRBJ2-7,medium-sized
CASSYSQGPYGYTF,TRBV6-8,TRBJ1-2,.
CASSGGGSGNTIYF,TRBV4-2,TRBJ1-3,medium-sized
CASSEFGGLLFETQYF,TRBV6-1,TRBJ2-5,medium-sized
CASTDIPGQNYEQYF,TRBV5-6,TRBJ2-7,medium-sized
CSASSTGAYEQYF,TRBV20-1,TRBJ2-7,.
CASRKQDNQPQHF,TRBV12-3/TRBV12-4,TRBJ1-5,medium-sized
CSVVRSGGYEQYF,TRBV29-1,TRBJ2-7,.
CASTKLGSRNTEAFF,TRBV7-9,TRBJ1-1,medium-sized
CASSLFRGKDEAFF,TRBV5-7,TRBJ1-1,.
CASSYVGRIGGVYNEQFF,TRBV28,TRBJ2-1,.
CASSLEVGGTSTDTQYF,TRBV7-9,TRBJ2-3,.
CASSNDRRETQYF,TRBV6-2/TRBV6-3,TRBJ2-5,medium-sized
CASSPNPSSGGEQFF,TRBV18,TRBJ2-1,medium-sized
CASSRGPGLYEQYF,TRBV5-6,TRBJ2-7,medium-sized
CASSPPENYGYTF,TRBV18,TRBJ1-2,medium-sized
CASSYEVAYEQYF,TRBV6-2/TRBV6-3,TRBJ2-7,medium-sized
CASSEGSQISYNEQFF,TRBV2,TRBJ2-1,.
CSASTNLAGDLSSYNEQFF,TRBV20-1,TRBJ2-1,medium-sized
CASSYLREAFF,TRBV6-2/TRBV6-3,TRBJ1-1,medium-sized
CATSREGQAGAQYF,TRBV15,TRBJ2-5,medium-sized
CASSLGGQGNTEAFF,TRBV7-2,TRBJ1-1,.
CASSPYKGGNQPQHF,TRBV27,TRBJ1-5,medium-sized
CASSSGTGGYNEQFF,TRBV6-2/TRBV6-3,TRBJ2-1,medium-sized
CSAPEDGFNQPQHF,TRBV20-1,TRBJ1-5,medium-sized
CASRIDNEQFF,TRBV6-5,TRBJ2-1,large
CASSWGPTGSNTEAFF,TRBV5-6,TRBJ1-1,.
CASRPYGQTTEAFF,TRBV27,TRBJ1-1,.
CASSSTRFRGANTEAFF,TRBV6-2/TRBV6-3,TRBJ1-1,medium-sized
CASSRDGGQGSGYTF,TRBV7-9,TRBJ1-2,.
CASRAPGGGYTF,TRBV5-6,TRBJ1-2,medium-sized
CASSFGGANTEAFF,TRBV12-3/TRBV12-4,TRBJ1-1,medium-sized
CASSFWGATEAFF,TRBV27,TRBJ1-1,.
CASSSGTGGITGELFF,TRBV6-1,TRBJ2-2,medium-sized
CAWSPGHTDTQYF,TRBV30,TRBJ2-3,.
CASSSNRGGPNEQFF,TRBV6-5,TRBJ2-1,.
CASSFGGAETQYF,TRBV5-1,TRBJ2-5,medium-sized
CASSFGGGDTGELFF,TRBV5-1,TRBJ2-2,.
CAWGTHGGYNEQFF,TRBV30,TRBJ2-1,medium-sized
CASSQDTSRNEQYF,TRBV4-3,TRBJ2-7,.
CASSYSRQPQHF,TRBV6-2/TRBV6-3,TRBJ1-5,medium-sized
CASSSWDWYGYTF,TRBV19,TRBJ1-2,medium-sized